The rows below give T cell receptor beta chains drawn from one sample of a study of cytomegalovirus exposure and HLA in healthy donors. This table comes from immunoSEQ multiplex PCR, and its TCRdb copy is limited to in-frame clones, with some not included. The sample records roughly 100,000 clones, roughly 85% being singletons. The specimen sequenced was PBMCs. The receptors derive from a woman aged 40 to 50 in good health and CMV-seronegative. CDR3s include the opening cysteine and the closing phenylalanine or tryptophan. D genes are given only for firm matches. Expanded clones are given a class, and other clones once, few, many or no size at all.

cdr3_length: 14; j_call: TRBJ1-1; clone_size: NA; v_call: TRBV5-4; d_call: TRBD1; cdr3_nt: TGTGCCAGCAGCAAAGACAGGGATGGGACTGAAGCTTTCTTT; cdr3_aa: CASSKDRDGTEAFF
cdr3_length: 13; j_call: TRBJ1-1; clone_size: NA; v_call: TRBV19; d_call: NA; cdr3_nt: TGTGCCAGTAGCCCCAGTGTGGACACTGAAGCTTTCTTT; cdr3_aa: CASSPSVDTEAFF
cdr3_length: 16; j_call: TRBJ2-2; clone_size: NA; v_call: TRBV5-6; d_call: NA; cdr3_nt: TGTGCCAGCAGCTTTATTGGTACAGGCGAAACCGGGGAGCTGTTTTTT; cdr3_aa: CASSFIGTGETGELFF
cdr3_length: 14; j_call: TRBJ2-1; clone_size: few; v_call: TRBV6-5; d_call: TRBD2; cdr3_nt: TGTGCCAGCCGCCCCCGCGCGGGAGCGAATGAGCAGTTCTTC; cdr3_aa: CASRPRAGANEQFF
cdr3_length: 15; j_call: TRBJ2-2; clone_size: NA; v_call: TRBV5-6; d_call: NA; cdr3_nt: TGTGCCAGCAGCTTGAGACAAACGAACACCGGGGAGCTGTTTTTT; cdr3_aa: CASSLRQTNTGELFF
cdr3_length: 16; j_call: TRBJ2-2; clone_size: NA; v_call: TRBV4-3; d_call: NA; cdr3_nt: TGCGCCAGCAGCCAAGATCTTGCAGGGGAAACCGGGGAGCTGTTTTTT; cdr3_aa: CASSQDLAGETGELFF
cdr3_length: 16; j_call: TRBJ1-5; clone_size: NA; v_call: TRBV6-5; d_call: TRBD1; cdr3_nt: TGTGCCAGCAGTTCCACCGGGACAGGGGGAGGTTGGCCCCAGCATTTT; cdr3_aa: CASSSTGTGGGWPQHF
cdr3_length: 12; j_call: TRBJ2-3; clone_size: once; v_call: TRBV28; d_call: NA; cdr3_nt: TGTGCCAGCAGTTTAGAGGCAGATACGCAGTATTTT; cdr3_aa: CASSLEADTQYF
cdr3_length: 14; j_call: TRBJ1-6; clone_size: NA; v_call: TRBV2; d_call: NA; cdr3_nt: TGTGCCAGCTCCACTAGCTCCTATAATTCACCCCTCCACTTT; cdr3_aa: CASSTSSYNSPLHF
cdr3_length: 15; j_call: TRBJ2-1; clone_size: NA; v_call: TRBV2; d_call: TRBD1; cdr3_nt: TGTGCCAGCTTTAACCGGGACAGGGGTGATGATGAGCAGTTCTTC; cdr3_aa: CASFNRDRGDDEQFF
cdr3_length: 14; j_call: TRBJ2-1; clone_size: NA; v_call: TRBV6-6; d_call: NA; cdr3_nt: TGTGCCAGCAGTTACACGGGAACCTACAATGAGCAGTTCTTC; cdr3_aa: CASSYTGTYNEQFF
cdr3_length: 14; j_call: TRBJ1-2; clone_size: NA; v_call: TRBV18; d_call: NA; cdr3_nt: TGTGCCAGCTCGCCGACCGGGATCGAATATGGCTACACCTTC; cdr3_aa: CASSPTGIEYGYTF
cdr3_length: 18; j_call: TRBJ1-5; clone_size: few; v_call: TRBV5-6; d_call: TRBD1; cdr3_nt: TGTGCCAGCAGCTTGGGGGTTACAGGGGGCGCGGGTTATCAGCCCCAGCATTTT; cdr3_aa: CASSLGVTGGAGYQPQHF
cdr3_length: 15; j_call: TRBJ1-5; clone_size: few; v_call: TRBV7-2; d_call: TRBD1; cdr3_nt: TGTGCCAGCAGCTTACAGGGGGCTTCCAATCAGCCCCAGCATTTT; cdr3_aa: CASSLQGASNQPQHF
cdr3_length: 13; j_call: TRBJ2-7; clone_size: once; v_call: TRBV28; d_call: TRBD1; cdr3_nt: TGTGCCAGCTGGACAGGGACTTCCTACGAGCAGTACTTC; cdr3_aa: CASWTGTSYEQYF